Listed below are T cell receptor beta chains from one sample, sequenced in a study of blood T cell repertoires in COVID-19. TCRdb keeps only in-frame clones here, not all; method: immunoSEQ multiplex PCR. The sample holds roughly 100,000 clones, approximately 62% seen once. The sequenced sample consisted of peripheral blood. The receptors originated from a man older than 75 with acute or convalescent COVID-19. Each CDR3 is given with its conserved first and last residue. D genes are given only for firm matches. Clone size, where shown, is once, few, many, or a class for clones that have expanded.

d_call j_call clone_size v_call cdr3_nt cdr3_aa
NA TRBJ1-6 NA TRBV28 TGTGCCAGCAGTTTGGACGGCGGGCTTAATTCACCCCTCCACTTT CASSLDGGLNSPLHF
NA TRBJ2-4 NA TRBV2 TGTGCCAGCAGTGAGCTGGGCACGGACATTCAGTACTTC CASSELGTDIQYF
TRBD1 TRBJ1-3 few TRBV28 TGTGCCACCAGACAGGGTGTACAATCTGGAAACACCATATATTTT CATRQGVQSGNTIYF
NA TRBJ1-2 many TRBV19 TGTGCCAGTAGTATAGACGGCTATGGCTACACCTTC CASSIDGYGYTF
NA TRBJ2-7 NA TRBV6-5 TGTGCCAGCAGTTCACGGGCAACAGGGCGCGAGCAGTACTTC CASSSRATGREQYF
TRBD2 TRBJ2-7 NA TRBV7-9 TGTGCCAGCAGCTTAGGGGGCGGGAGGATCTACGAGCAGTACTTC CASSLGGGRIYEQYF
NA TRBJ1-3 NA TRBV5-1 TGCGCCAGCAGCTTGGAAGCAGGGCGAAACACCATATATTTT CASSLEAGRNTIYF
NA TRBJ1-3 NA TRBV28 TGTGCCAGCAGCCCCTCGGGTGTCCCCTCCGGAAACACCATATATTTT CASSPSGVPSGNTIYF
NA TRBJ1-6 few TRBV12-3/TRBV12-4 TGTGCCAGCAGTAGACTGGAAAATTCACCCCTCCACTTT CASSRLENSPLHF
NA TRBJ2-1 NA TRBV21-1 TGTGCCAGCAGCTTGGCCCCATTAGCGGTCTCCTACAATGAGCAGTTCTTC CASSLAPLAVSYNEQFF
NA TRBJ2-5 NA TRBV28 TGTGCCAGCAGTTTGAGGGAGACCCAGTACTTC CASSLRETQYF
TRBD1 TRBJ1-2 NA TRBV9 TGTGCCAGCAGCGTAGACCCAGGGGGCAGAGGAGGCTATGGCTACACCTTC CASSVDPGGRGGYGYTF
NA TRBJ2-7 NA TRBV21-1 TGTGCCAGCAGCAAATGGGTTCCGGATTCTGGGACTATTACCTACGAGCAGTACTTC CASSKWVPDSGTITYEQYF
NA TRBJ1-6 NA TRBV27 TGTGCCAGCAGTTTATTTCGACAACCCCTCCACTTT CASSLFRQPLHF
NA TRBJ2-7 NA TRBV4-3 TGCGCCAGCAGCCAAGTAATCCTCGGGGCGGGGTACGAGCAGTACTTC CASSQVILGAGYEQYF
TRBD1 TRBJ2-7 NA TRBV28 TGTGCCAGCAGTTTATCGTACGGACAGGCCCCTACTAGAATCTTC CASSLSYGQAPTRIF
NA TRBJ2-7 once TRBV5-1 TGCGCCAGCAGTCGGGAAGGGGGGGCCCGAGAAACCTACGAGCAGTACTTC CASSREGGARETYEQYF
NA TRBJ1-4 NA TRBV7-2 TGTGCCAGCAGCTTAACAGGGATCGACGAAAAACTGTTTTTT CASSLTGIDEKLFF
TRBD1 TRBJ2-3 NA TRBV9 TGTGCCAGCAGCGGGGACAGGTTGTCAGATACGCAGTATTTT CASSGDRLSDTQYF
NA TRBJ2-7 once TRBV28 TGTGCCAGCAGCCCCGCCAGTACAGGGCCCTACGAGCAGTACTTC CASSPASTGPYEQYF
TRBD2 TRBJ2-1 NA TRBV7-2 TGTGCCAGCATCCCGATGGGAGGGTCCTACAATGAGCAGTTCTTC CASIPMGGSYNEQFF
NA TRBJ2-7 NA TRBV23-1 TGCGCCAGCAGTCAATCACCGGGACATCCCTACGAGCAGTACTTC CASSQSPGHPYEQYF
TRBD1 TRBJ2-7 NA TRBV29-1 TGCAGCGTTGTAAGGACAGGGGTAGCCTACGAGCAGTACTTC CSVVRTGVAYEQYF
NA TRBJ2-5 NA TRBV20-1 TGCAGTCCCTACCACCAAGAGACCCAGTACTTC CSPYHQETQYF
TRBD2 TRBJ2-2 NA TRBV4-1 TGCGCCAGCAGCCAAGAGCCTAGCGGGAGTACGGCGAACACCGGGGAGCTGTTTTTT CASSQEPSGSTANTGELFF
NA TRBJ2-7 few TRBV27 TGTGCCAGCAGCCAAACGGGAGCACTCGAGCAGTACTTC CASSQTGALEQYF
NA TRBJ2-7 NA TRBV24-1 TGTGCCGTCGGTGGGGCGCTGGACGAGCAGTACTTC CAVGGALDEQYF
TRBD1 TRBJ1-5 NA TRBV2 TGTGCCAGCAGTTCTAACAGGGGGACCCAGCCCCAGCATTTT CASSSNRGTQPQHF
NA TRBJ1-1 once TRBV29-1 TGCAGCACATCCCCAGGGATCGGGACTGAAGCTTTCTTT CSTSPGIGTEAFF
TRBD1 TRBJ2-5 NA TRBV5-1 TGCGCCAGCAGCATGGGACAGGGGGAAGAGACCCAGTACTTC CASSMGQGEETQYF
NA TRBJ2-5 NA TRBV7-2 TGTGCCAGCAGCTTAGCCGCAGGCCAAGAGACCCAGTACTTC CASSLAAGQETQYF
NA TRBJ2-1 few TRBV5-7 TGTGCCAGCCCCATATTTGACGGTAGCATTGAGCAGTTCTTC CASPIFDGSIEQFF
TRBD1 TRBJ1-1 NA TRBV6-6 TGTGCCAGCAGGAGGGACAGGGGGCTCCCTTTAGGAGCTTTCTTT CASRRDRGLPLGAFF
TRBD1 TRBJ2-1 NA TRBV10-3 TGTGCCATCAGCGGGACAGCCAATGAGCAGTTCTTC CAISGTANEQFF
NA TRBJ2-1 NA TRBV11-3 TGTGCCAGCAGCTTGACGGTCGGGGGAGAGCAGTTCTTC CASSLTVGGEQFF
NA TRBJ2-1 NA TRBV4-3 TGCGCCAGCAGCCAAGATCCACTAGGTGCCTACAATGAGCAGTTCTTC CASSQDPLGAYNEQFF
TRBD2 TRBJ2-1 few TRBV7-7 TGTGCCAGCAGCTCCCTAGCGGGAGGATTAAATGAGCAGTTCTTC CASSSLAGGLNEQFF
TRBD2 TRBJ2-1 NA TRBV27 TGTGCCAGCAAGGCTTTAGCGGGAGGTACCTACAATGAGCAGTTCTTC CASKALAGGTYNEQFF
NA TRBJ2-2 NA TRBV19 TGTGCCAGTAAGACCGGGTCCATCCTACATACTGGGGAGCTGTTTTTT CASKTGSILHTGELFF
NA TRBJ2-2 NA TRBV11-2 TGTGCCAGCAGCTTACCCCCTCCCGGGGAGCTGTTTTTT CASSLPPPGELFF
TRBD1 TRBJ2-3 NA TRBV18 TGTGCCACTGGGACAGGGGGCAAAGATACGCAGTATTTT CATGTGGKDTQYF
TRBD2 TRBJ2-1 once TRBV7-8 TGTGCCAGCAGCTTATTCGGCGGGAGCTCCTACAATGAGCAGTTCTTC CASSLFGGSSYNEQFF
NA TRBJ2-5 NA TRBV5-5 TGTGCCAGCAGCCGGAGGAGGGAGACCCAGTACTTC CASSRRRETQYF
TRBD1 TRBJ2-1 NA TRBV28 TGTGCCAGCAGCAAAGCCGGGACAGGGTTCAATGAGCAGTTCTTC CASSKAGTGFNEQFF
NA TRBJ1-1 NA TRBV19 TGTGCCAGTACCCTAATGACTCGGGATGGGACTGAAGCTTTCTTT CASTLMTRDGTEAFF
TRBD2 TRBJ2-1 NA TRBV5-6 TGTGCCAGCAGCCCCCGGTGGACTAGCGGAAATGAGCAGTTCTTC CASSPRWTSGNEQFF
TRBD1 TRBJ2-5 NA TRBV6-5 TGTGCCAGCAGTTACAGGGGACAGGGTTTTGAGACCCAGTACTTC CASSYRGQGFETQYF
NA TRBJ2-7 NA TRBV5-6 TGTGCCAGCAGCTTGGAAGGGGAAGGCGAGCAGTACTTC CASSLEGEGEQYF
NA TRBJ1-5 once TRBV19 TGTGCCAGTAGTCGGGACATTAGCAATCAGCCCCAGCATTTT CASSRDISNQPQHF
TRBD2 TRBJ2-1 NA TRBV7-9 TGTGCCGGGCGGCGGGGACTAGTTACAGGGGAGCAGTTCTTC CAGRRGLVTGEQFF
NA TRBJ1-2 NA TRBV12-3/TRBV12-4 TGTGCCAGCAGTTTGGGGAGAGCAAGTGGCTACACCTTC CASSLGRASGYTF
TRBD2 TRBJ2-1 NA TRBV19 TGTGCCAGTAAGGATGGCGGGAGGGATACCAATGAGCAGTTCTTC CASKDGGRDTNEQFF